This TCR beta chain was profiled in a study of OX40 agonist ivuxolimab in advanced cancers. The overall study: Patients treated during dose escalation were battling hepatocellular carcinoma, melanoma, renal cell or head and neck cancer. Past anti-PD-1, anti-PD-L1 or anti-CTLA-4 therapy was accepted, and 30% to 50% had received some.

Blood specimens came from baseline, cycle 4 day 1, and cycle 7 day 1. Germline CDR1 is GTSNPN and CDR2 is SVGIG (reference sequence). The ends were cut back, 2 bases at V and 5 bases at J, with 18 bases in the middle. CDR3 length equals 15 residues. The table lists this clone with a few counts. Its target is not known. General study findings and limits: Not determined was the antigen specificity of the expanded peripheral T cells.

Sequenced by immunoSEQ multiplex PCR; TCRdb stores in-frame clones only, minus some. Among around 69,000 clones listed, 75% to 90% were seen once. The chain uses TRBV30 and TRBJ1-2; D might be TRBD1 (6 bases). The starting material was CD4+ or CD8+ T cells sorted from blood, obtained in a trial of the OX40 agonist ivuxolimab. The sequence was obtained from an adult with an advanced solid tumor such as melanoma, head and neck, liver or kidney cancer. This chain's CDR3 is CAWSPPQGTFYGYTF. The CDR3 coding sequence is TGTGCCTGGAGTCCTCCTCAGGGGACTTTTTATGGCTACACCTTC.